The clone carrying this T cell receptor beta chain has a handful of counts. Treatment noted: oral pan-JAK inhibitor, 5-10 mg twice daily. In alopecia areata patients, both lesional scalp punch biopsies and peripheral blood were collected. PBMCs provided sorted CD4+ and CD8+ T cells. This entry is derived from a study of CD8+ T cells in alopecia areata. The CDR3 sequence is 14 residues long. Germline V gives CDR1 MNHNS, CDR2 SASEGT. V was cut by 5 bases and J by 4 bases, with 14 bases left in between. The authors extracted RNA and reverse transcribed it into cDNA as the sequencing template. The assay was immunoSEQ multiplex PCR, and TCRdb's table has in-frame clones only and misses some. This sample yields roughly 220,000 clones, of which less than 45% are seen a single time; under 0.55% belongs to the top ten.

The material was CD4+ T cells sorted from blood, obtained around week 30, from a patient treated with tofacitinib. The sequence was collected from a human donor with alopecia areata. The rearrangement uses TRBV6-1 and TRBJ1-2, with D tentatively TRBD1 (6 bases). The CDR3 nucleotides are TGTGCCAGCAGTTATATACAGGGAGGCTATGGCTACACCTTC. Translating it yields CASSYIQGGYGYTF.